This T cell receptor beta chain was recorded in a study of T cells after yellow fever vaccination. This clonotype was counted only a few times. Its target is not known. Study-wide results and caveats: Detected again after the booster were most primary-vaccination clones, at approximately 95% CD4 and 70% to 90% CD8. The CD4 compartment and the CD8 compartment contained a small share of clonotypes in common.

TCRdb independently ran MiXCR on the 5' RACE reads; one entry per CDR3 protein. The repertoire holds around 65,000 distinct CDR3 sequences, with 4.5% to 7.5% as singletons. The CDR3 runs 14 residues. Trimming removed 0 bases at V and 5 bases at J, with 11 bases between. CDR1 SGHDT and CDR2 YYEEEE come from the germline V gene. The source of this sequence is a young man who received the YFV17D yellow fever vaccine. The chain is built from TRBV5-6 and TRBJ1-1, with D uncertain. This specimen was CD4+ T cells sorted from PBMCs, taken more than 14 days after the first yellow fever vaccination. CDR3 region: CASSLAVPGTEAFF. The CDR3 nucleotides read TGTGCCAGCAGCTTGGCCGTCCCGGGGACTGAAGCTTTCTTT.